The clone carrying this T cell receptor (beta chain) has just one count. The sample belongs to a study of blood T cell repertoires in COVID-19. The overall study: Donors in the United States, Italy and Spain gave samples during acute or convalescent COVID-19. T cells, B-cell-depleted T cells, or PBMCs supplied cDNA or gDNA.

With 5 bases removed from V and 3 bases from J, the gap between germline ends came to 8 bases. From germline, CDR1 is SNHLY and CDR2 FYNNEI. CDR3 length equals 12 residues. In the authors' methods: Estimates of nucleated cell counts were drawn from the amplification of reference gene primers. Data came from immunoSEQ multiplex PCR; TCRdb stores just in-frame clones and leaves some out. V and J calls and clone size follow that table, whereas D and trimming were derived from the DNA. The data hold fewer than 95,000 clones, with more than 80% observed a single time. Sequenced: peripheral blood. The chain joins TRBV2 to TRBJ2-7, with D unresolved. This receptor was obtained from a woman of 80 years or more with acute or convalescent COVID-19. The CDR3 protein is CASSPDNYEQYF. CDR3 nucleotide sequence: TGTGCCAGCAGTCCTGACAACTACGAGCAGTACTTC.